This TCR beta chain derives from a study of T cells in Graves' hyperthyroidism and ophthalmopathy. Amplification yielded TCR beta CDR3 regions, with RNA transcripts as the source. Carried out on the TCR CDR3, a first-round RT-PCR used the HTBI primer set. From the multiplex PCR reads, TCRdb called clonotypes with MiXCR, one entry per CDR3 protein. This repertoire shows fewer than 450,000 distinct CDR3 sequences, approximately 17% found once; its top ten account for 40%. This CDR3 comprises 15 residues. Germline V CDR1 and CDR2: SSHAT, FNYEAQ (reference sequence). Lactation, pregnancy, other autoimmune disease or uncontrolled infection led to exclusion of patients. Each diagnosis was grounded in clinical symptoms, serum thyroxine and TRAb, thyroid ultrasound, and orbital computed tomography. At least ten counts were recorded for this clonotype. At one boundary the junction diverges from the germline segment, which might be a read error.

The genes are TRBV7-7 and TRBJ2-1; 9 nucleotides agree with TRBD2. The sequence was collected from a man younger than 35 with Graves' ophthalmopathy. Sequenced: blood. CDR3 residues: CASSLGTSSHNEQFF. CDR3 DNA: TGTGCTAGCAGCTTAGGGACTAGCTCCCACAATGAGCAGTTCTTC.